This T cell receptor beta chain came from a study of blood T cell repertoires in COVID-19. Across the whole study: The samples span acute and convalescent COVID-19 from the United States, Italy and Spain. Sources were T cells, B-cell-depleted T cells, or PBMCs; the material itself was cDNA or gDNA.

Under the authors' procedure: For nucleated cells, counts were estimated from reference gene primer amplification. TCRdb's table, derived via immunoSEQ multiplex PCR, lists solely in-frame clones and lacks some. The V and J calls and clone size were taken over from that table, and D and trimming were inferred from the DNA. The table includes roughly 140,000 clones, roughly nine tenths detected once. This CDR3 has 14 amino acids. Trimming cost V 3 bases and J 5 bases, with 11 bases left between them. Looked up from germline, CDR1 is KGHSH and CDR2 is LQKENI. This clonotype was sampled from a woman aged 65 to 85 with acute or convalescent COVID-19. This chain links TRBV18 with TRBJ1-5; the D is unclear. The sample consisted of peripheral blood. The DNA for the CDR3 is TGTGCCAGCTCACCGGCGTCCGGGGATCAGCCCCAGCATTTT. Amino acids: CASSPASGDQPQHF.